The following is a TCR beta chain sequence with its context. The antigen this receptor binds is unknown. The input lacks base qualities; no much larger clone sits a single base away. Distinct nucleotide sequences in the sample also encode this CDR3. Using the deep immunoSEQ assay, multiplex PCR amplified TCR CDR3 regions from genomic DNA. Extracted genomic DNA from each cell subset was spread evenly across all wells of several immunoSEQ 96-well plates, with each plate serving as a replicate. Each replicate PCR for sorted subsets received about 220 ng genomic DNA, equal to tens of thousands of T cell genomes. Purified libraries were quantified with a Qubit 3.0 fluorometer, sized on a Bioanalyzer 2100, and re-quantified with the KAPA Library Quantification kit. A separate single-read 150-cycle Illumina NextSeq 550 flow cell was used to sequence each immunoSEQ 96-well plate. As for how the authors treated the data: Because the immunoSEQ output included only junctional sequences and no quality scores, the filtering could not be the same as the filtering used for full-length reads. Sequences were annotated with PyIR, a Python wrapper for IgBLAST v1.9, and V/J genes and CDR3 were assigned using IMGT germline references. Reads were removed for weak V/J assignments (E-value above 1e-6), missing CDR3, stop codons, out-of-frame junctions, or ambiguous translated residues. V3J clonotypes were defined by identical inferred V gene, J gene, and CDR3 amino acid sequence. The percentage overlap between two repertoires was calculated by dividing the number of shared unique clonotypes by the size of the smaller repertoire. Repertoire richness was assessed with RTK rarefaction, the Chao1 estimator, and Recon v2.1 estimates of unobserved clonotypes. For all TCRbeta clonotypes obtained by the gDNA method from a few donors, generation probabilities were computed with OLGA. Held by TCRdb, this immuneACCESS table contains in-frame sequences only and omits some clones. Under half of the omission traces to an unresolved V gene where checked; the cause of the rest is unknown. V, J and clone size were drawn from that table, and D and trimming were deduced from the DNA. Across this sample there are 300,000 to 400,000 clones, with about 73% seen only once. The ten largest clones add up to 10% of the sample.

The data were obtained in a study of shared clonotypes between healthy human individuals (dated by TCRdb to 2020 to 2022). Broadly, across the study: The cohort comprised two women and three men aged 18 to 49 years. For each donor, CD4 naive and CD4 memory were each run on three plates, CD8 naive on two plates, and CD8 memory on one plate. The study deeply sequenced blood TCR repertoires of 5 or 6 healthy adults to estimate repertoire size and the extent of clonotype sharing between individuals. Libraries were prepared and TCR repertoires were sequenced by different laboratories using diverse techniques, in order to increase sequencing depth and limit assay-specific biases. Per donor, leukapheresis produced somewhere between about 0.94 and 10 billion PBMCs.

Results the study describes overall, beyond this receptor: Even with the large sequencing depth, rarefaction of the sorted-subset datasets indicated that sequencing was incomplete. Sampling was limited to blood, and TCR repertoires in tissue likely differ from TCR repertoires in blood. Compared with non-shared clonotypes, clonotypes shared by all four sorted-subset donors had higher generation probabilities. When a few donors were compared, the shared fraction of clonotypes was about 5.5% for naive CD4, 3.5% to 4% for naive CD8, more than 2% for memory CD4, and 0.4% for memory CD8. The genetic and exposure-history diversity represented was limited by the small number of donors. Naive subsets generally had larger estimated clonotype richness than memory subsets did. Pairwise subsampling led to the expectation that sequencing depth would affect the degree of clonotype sharing among donors.

Sequences MNHEY (CDR1) and SVGAGI (CDR2) are obtained from the germline V gene. V sheds 0 bases and J sheds 3 bases, leaving 8 bases between their ends. Spanning cysteine to phenylalanine, the CDR3 consists of 14 amino acids. Only the CDR3 part of the read is kept: 42 bases, read in frame from the first base. Healthy HIV-negative adults with no recently reported acute infections or vaccinations were included as donors. Every donor was a Caucasian adult residing in Nashville, Tennessee, USA. CD4+ T cells were enriched through magnetic negative selection, after which naive cells were positively selected on CD45RA and the remaining negative fraction served as the memory subset. Blood was obtained by leukapheresis, after which PBMCs were separated by Ficoll-Histopaque density gradient centrifugation and cryopreserved in liquid nitrogen vapor phase. Analytical flow cytometry was used to check the purity and quantity of every magnetically sorted T cell population. From each sorted fraction, genomic DNA was isolated and quantified by UV absorbance on a Nanodrop 2000c.

Sequenced: memory CD4+ T cells sorted from blood. This specimen's cell subset or site label, interpreted: CD45RA-negative fraction. The sequence was obtained from a man younger than 45 in good health. Recombination joined TRBV6-5 with TRBJ1-2; matching of 5 bases hints at TRBD1 as the D gene. The DNA reads TGTGCCAGCAGTTACTCGCTGGGGGACTATGGCTACACCTTC. Translated, it gives CASSYSLGDYGYTF.